Following are 8 T cell receptor beta chains from one sample sequenced in a study of OX40 agonist ivuxolimab in advanced cancers. Assay used: immunoSEQ multiplex PCR; TCRdb lists only in-frame clones, some missing. This table holds about 53,000 clones, 88% found once. The material sequenced was CD4+ or CD8+ T cells sorted from blood, taken in a trial of the OX40 agonist ivuxolimab. Every receptor here comes from an adult with an advanced solid tumor such as melanoma, head and neck, liver or kidney cancer.

The chain carries TRBV11-2 and TRBJ1-6; possibly TRBD1 for D (6 bases). Germline lookup yields CDR1 SGHAT and CDR2 FQNNGV. Trimming took 3 bases from V and 7 from J, leaving 16 bases between them. The CDR3 has 16 amino acids. CDR3 bases: TGTGCCAGCAGCTTTGTCGGGGCAGGGGTGAATTCACCCCTCCACTTT. This translates into CASSFVGAGVNSPLHF.

DNA for the CDR3: TGTGCCACCAGCAGAGACCGGGCCCCGGAAGAGACCCAGTACTTC. Its protein is CATSRDRAPEETQYF. V is TRBV15 and J is TRBJ2-5; D uncertain. The V gene lost 0 bases and the J gene lost 3 bases, with 11 bases spanning the gap. The germline CDR1 and CDR2 sequences are LNHNV and YYDKDF (reference sequence). The CDR3 has 15 amino acids.

V is TRBV6-6 and J is TRBJ2-2; 12 nucleotides match TRBD1. The CDR3 totals 14 residues. After removal of 6 bases from V and 6 bases from J, the junction contained 2 bases not matched to a gene. CDR1 and CDR2 from the germline V gene are MNHNY and SVGAGI (reference sequence). CDR3: CASRGQGAAGELFF. The CDR3 nucleotides are TGTGCCAGCAGGGGACAGGGGGCGGCCGGGGAGCTGTTTTTT.

This clone showed up just once. This rearrangement joins TRBV18 to TRBJ2-7; 9 bases are a match to TRBD1. V lost 3 bases, J lost 6 bases, and 9 bases stayed unmatched. Germline CDR1 and CDR2: KGHSH and LQKENI. The CDR3 contains 15 residues. The CDR3: CASSPLEGQGSEQYF. The CDR3, as DNA: TGTGCCAGCTCACCGTTAGAGGGACAGGGCTCCGAGCAGTACTTC.

This clone was seen only once. The J gene is TRBJ2-1, the V gene TRBV29-1; 10 bases match TRBD1. J was trimmed by 10 bases and V by 7 bases; bases with no gene match: 7. Germline loops: CDR1 SQVTM, CDR2 ANQGSEA. The CDR3 runs to 12 residues. In DNA, the CDR3 is TGCAGCGCTCCGGGACAGGGGAACGAGCAGTTCTTC. As protein: CSAPGQGNEQFF.

This chain uses TRBV5-1 with TRBJ2-7, with D hard to call. Between the trimmed V and J ends, which lost 7 bases and 1 base, there was a span of 9 bases. Germline V gene lookup returns CDR1 SGHRS and CDR2 YFSETQ. The CDR3 loop spans 12 amino acids. The CDR3 nucleotides read TGCGCCAGCGCGGCGAGGTCCTACGAGCAGTACTTC. Translated: CASAARSYEQYF.

V and J are TRBV2 and TRBJ2-3, with D possibly matching TRBD2 (7 bases). V lost 3 bases, J lost 3 bases, and 13 bases lay in between. Germline CDR1 SNHLY, CDR2 FYNNEI. The CDR3 totals 15 residues. This CDR3 is CASSDWGGRTDTQYF. The CDR3, as DNA: TGTGCCAGCAGTGACTGGGGGGGCCGGACAGATACGCAGTATTTT.

This chain connects TRBV30 to TRBJ2-1; 8 positions match TRBD2. Germline values: CDR1 GTSNPN, CDR2 SVGIG (reference sequence). The trim removed 5 bases at V and 7 bases at J, leaving 7 bases unmatched. This CDR3 is 13 amino acids long. CDR3 in DNA: TGTGCCTGGCACCTCGGGGGGGGGAATGAGCAGTTCTTC. Amino acids: CAWHLGGGNEQFF.